This TCR beta chain was obtained from a study of yellow fever vaccine responses in identical twins. The CDR3 runs to 15 residues. Germline V CDR1 and CDR2: MDHEN, SYDVKM. V was pared by 2 bases and J by 5 bases, with 7 bases of the junction left unmatched. Regarding the study as a whole: A vaccine T cell response that seemed partly convergent and partly personalized was reported in twins.

Turning to this clonotype: What it recognizes is unknown.

In TCRdb, the RT-PCR reads were re-called with MiXCR into one record per CDR3 protein. This sample has 2,600 or so distinct CDR3 sequences, with around 85% found just once. The sample consisted of T cells from blood (PBMCs), unsorted or a sorted subset (not recorded which), taken before or after yellow fever vaccination (not recorded which). This receptor was taken from a woman between 18 and 29 years old who received the yellow fever vaccine. The chain recombines TRBV28 with TRBJ2-7; TRBD1 matches 9 bases. Here the CDR3 DNA reads TGTGCCAGCAGTTTAGCCGGGACAGGGCTCCACGAGCAGTACTTC. This codes for CASSLAGTGLHEQYF.